This T cell receptor (beta chain) was identified during a study of T-cell memory formation after mild COVID-19 (dated by TCRdb to 2020 to 2023). A note on the overall study: TCR sequence clusters from the two donors were found to be largely donor specific. Longitudinal TCRalpha and TCRbeta repertoire sequencing tracked T-cell clones expanding and contracting after mild COVID-19 in two donors. The cohort was made up of two young adult volunteers, one female and one male, who were previously healthy.

V is reduced by 5 bases and J by 6 bases, leaving a spacing of 23 bases between them. The germline V gene (reference sequence) yields SEHNR for CDR1 and FQNEAQ for CDR2. The CDR3 runs 16 amino acids, cysteine and phenylalanine included. Just the 48-base CDR3 DNA is kept, in frame starting at base 1. Sequencing instrument: Illumina NovaSeq 6000. Using 5'RACE with constant-segment primers, TCRalpha and TCRbeta cDNA libraries were constructed, with sample barcodes and unique molecular identifiers added in the process. Trizol reagent was used to extract RNA from every sample. Libraries were amplified in two PCR steps, with a second sample barcode and Illumina TruSeq adapters added in the second step. Sequencing of the libraries was done on an Illumina NovaSeq, producing 2 x 150 bp paired-end reads. Concerning the study's data processing: Reads were demultiplexed and collapsed into UMI-guided consensus sequences with migec v1.2.7. Using mixcr v2.1.11, the UMI consensuses were aligned to TRA and TRB V and J templates and assembled into clonotypes. A clonotype was counted as expanded or contracted only if both edgeR and NoisET called the change significant, with noise models trained on biological replicates. For edgeR calls, the cutoffs were a false discovery rate-adjusted p below 0.01 and a log2 fold-change threshold of 1. PCA with hierarchical clustering of max-normalized trajectories of the 1000 most abundant clonotypes was used as exploratory dynamics analysis. Separately sequenced CD4+ and CD8+ repertoires were used to assign a CD4 or CD8 phenotype to each responding clone. TCRdb took the public reads, trimmed them with fastp at Q25, ran MiXCR for clone calling and kept in-frame beta chains. Every CDR3 protein is listed once, alongside the most common genes and DNA of its rows. Clone size and V and J calls follow TCRdb, not the original study. This sample gives roughly 14,000 distinct CDR3 sequences in total; about a quarter of them show up just once. The ten top clones hold around 60% of the sample.

This clonotype was picked up many times. What this receptor recognizes is not known. It has no much larger one-base neighbor in the sample; base qualities were not kept. PBMCs were isolated by Ficoll-Paque density gradient centrifugation. Beyond this particular receptor, the publication reports: The study included only two mild cases, and larger cohorts that include severe cases with pre-infection samples were judged to be necessary. Contracting CD4+ clones were located mainly in the CM and EM memory subsets, whereas CD8+ clones were found to be enriched in EMRA. Balanced CD4/CD8 phenotypes were observed for clones contracting from day 15 to 85, whereas a bias towards CD4+ was observed for a second wave of clones expanding from day 15 to 37. Whether the second-wave clones peaking on day 37 were SARS-CoV-2 specific was not confirmed. Some responding clones were found in pre-infection memory, which suggests that pre-existing cross-reactive memory T cells took part in the SARS-CoV-2 response.

In this chain, TRBV7-9 is recombined with TRBJ2-7; TRBD1 could be the D gene, as 6 bases match. The TCR comes from a man between 18 and 35 years old who had mild COVID-19 (a few samples of this study predate the infection). The sample titles of this study are shuffled in the database, so cell type and time point are left out; the donor was told from shared clones. What was sequenced was PBMCs or a T cell subset sorted from them (not recorded which). The DNA reads TGTGCCAGCAGCCCCAGGGCCACGGGACACCTCTGCGAGCAGTACTTC. Translated, this gives CASSPRATGHLCEQYF.